This paragraph reports one T cell receptor beta chain. Its matching antigen is unknown. The V end was cut by 5 bases, the J end by 4 bases, with 14 bases between. The CDR3 has 14 amino acids. Germline CDR1 GTSNPN, CDR2 SVGIG (reference sequence). The data are from a study of a mutant IDH1 vaccine in newly diagnosed glioma. Study at large: It was radiotherapy, temozolomide, or both that patients received previously, with most receiving both.

Generated by immunoSEQ multiplex PCR, the TCRdb table keeps only in-frame clones and is missing some. Counted here are around 35,000 clones, about 79% occurring once; the ten biggest clones make up approximately 24%. Sample time point: week 5, during vaccination. Every vaccine dose comprised 300 ug of mutant IDH1 20-mer peptide plus topical imiquimod. The receptor's source is a man under 40 with glioma. V and J are TRBV30 and TRBJ1-4, with D maybe TRBD1 (5 bases). The sequenced sample was PBMCs, obtained from a glioma patient whose treatment included an IDH1 peptide vaccine. The CDR3 sequence: CAWADSENNEKLFF. The CDR3, as DNA: TGTGCCTGGGCCGACAGTGAAAATAATGAAAAACTGTTTTTT.